A single T cell receptor beta chain is shown here with its context. Its specific antigen is unknown. The record has no base qualities; no much larger clone is one base away. The data were taken from a study of post-analysis software for immune sequencing data (dated by TCRdb to about 2015). Looking at the study overall: Relapsing-remitting, secondary progressive and progressive-relapsing multiple sclerosis were recorded as disease courses, and subtype annotation was lacking for some patients. The multiple sclerosis patient repertoires were compared with more than 10 previously published healthy control repertoires from donors aged 6 to 25 years. A subset of samples was prepared in parallel using single-end sample barcoding, then pooled and co-amplified after Illumina adapter ligation.

To demonstrate the VDJtools post-analysis software, the study profiled TCR beta repertoires from the peripheral blood of 13 young patients with multiple sclerosis. The multiple sclerosis patients were children and adolescents between roughly 6 and 16 years of age. Library generation was performed with PCR. The listed sequencing device is Illumina HiSeq 2500. To reduce PCR and sequencing biases, unique molecular identifiers were built into the TCR beta cDNA libraries. Around 500,000 cDNA molecules were obtained for every 1 to 10 million input T cells, so each molecule roughly corresponded to one T cell. The same protocol used for the earlier healthy control dataset was applied to prepare and sequence the patient libraries. Samples belonging to the same batch were prepared together, multiplexed and sequenced on a shared HiSeq lane. The paper's data handling went like this. Raw barcoded reads were processed with MIGEC, and single-read molecular identifier groups were discarded before consensus assembly and CDR3 extraction. Clonotype tables were post-analysed with VDJtools, and diversity was normalized by down-sampling all datasets to the smallest sample size. In repertoire overlap clustering, CDR3 amino acid sequences, but not nucleotide sequences, were matched to correct batch-related cross-sample contamination. TCRdb itself trimmed the public reads at Q25 with fastp, ran MiXCR and retained productive beta chains. All rows with the same CDR3 protein become a single entry with the most common DNA and genes. TCRdb's processing, not the authors' own work, is the source of the V and J calls. The sample table lists about 820,000 distinct CDR3 sequences, around 53% of them with a count of one. Together, the top ten hold approximately 4.5% of the sample.

Beyond this particular receptor, the publication reports: When samples were clustered directly using the F measure, samples prepared in the same batch co-clustered strongly, which prompted a batch-effect correction. The multiple sclerosis patient group was slightly younger than the control group. Significantly higher frequencies in patients than in controls were found for a handful of TRBV segments, including TRBV5-6, TRBV5-1 and TRBV20-1. Multiple sclerosis patients had significantly lower normalized Chao1 diversity than controls, a result that suggests substantial peripheral T-cell clonal expansion.

The germline V gene yields SGHRS for CDR1 and YFSETQ for CDR2. The CDR3 holds 14 amino acids from the cysteine to the phenylalanine. This entry keeps only the CDR3 DNA: 42 bases, framed from base 1. V is pared back by 6 bases and J by 0 bases, with 12 bases lying between the germline termini. Sequencing used blood. This receptor was taken from a girl under 18 with multiple sclerosis. The V and J segments used are TRBV5-1 and TRBJ1-2; TRBD1 is perhaps the D gene, given 5 matching bases. The CDR3 sequence is CASNPTGPNYGYTF. The DNA reads TGCGCCAGCAATCCTACAGGCCCTAACTATGGCTACACCTTC.